The 17 T cell receptor beta chains presented below share a single source sample, sequenced in a study of Graves' ophthalmopathy and Graves' hyperthyroidism (dated by TCRdb to 2016 to 2019). This sample was sequenced with an Illumina HiSeq 2000. For repertoire sequencing, the TCR beta CDR3 regions were amplified from RNA transcripts. The first round of RT-PCR was done with HTBI primers and the Qiagen OneStep RT-PCR kit, and was followed by a second round of multiplex PCR, then size selection and purification. The raw public data were reprocessed by TCRdb itself: fastp quality trimming at Q25, MiXCR clonotype calling, in-frame beta chains only. Records with the same CDR3 protein are collapsed into one entry carrying the most frequent genes and DNA. The sample records roughly 500,000 distinct CDR3 sequences, under 15% of which are singletons. Over 8% of the sample is held by the ten biggest clonotypes.

Sequencing input: blood. The source is a woman in her twenties or thirties with Graves' ophthalmopathy. Donor details come from another sample of the same person, matched by shared clones.

Many counts were recorded for this clonotype. The chain is built from TRBV6-1 and TRBJ1-6; the D is unclear. This CDR3 contains 14 residues. Germline CDR1 MNHNS, CDR2 SASEGT. Trimming removed 2 bases from V and 7 bases from J, with 9 bases in between. The CDR3 loop is CASSERAENSPLHF. The DNA for the CDR3 is TGTGCCAGCAGTGAACGGGCAGAGAATTCACCCCTCCACTTT.

Many counts were recorded for this clonotype. The V call is TRBV3-1, the J call TRBJ2-7; D is undetermined. The CDR3 is 13 amino acids. Germline CDR1 is LGHDT and CDR2 is YNNKEL (reference sequence). The V end was cut by 3 bases, the J end by 3 bases, with 9 bases between. Here the CDR3 DNA reads TGTGCCAGCAGCCACCCCCCAGGCTACGAGCAGTACTTC. Translating it yields CASSHPPGYEQYF.

There are many counts of this clonotype. J is TRBJ1-1 and V is TRBV6-1; 7 positions agree with TRBD1. In germline, CDR1 is MNHNS, CDR2 SASEGT. Germline trimming cut 5 bases from V and 4 bases from J; bases unmatched to any gene: 4. The CDR3 covers 13 residues. The CDR3 DNA reads as TGTGCCAGCAGTAGTAACAGGGGCACTGAAGCTTTCTTT. Its protein product is CASSSNRGTEAFF.

This clonotype has a count of ten or more. The chain uses TRBV19 and TRBJ2-4; D is ambiguous. V was cut by 4 bases and J by 6 bases, with 10 bases left in between. The germline gives CDR1 LNHDA, CDR2 SQIVND (reference sequence). The CDR3 contains 13 residues. The CDR3 loop reads CASSTNSLNIQYF. The CDR3 region has the DNA TGTGCCAGTAGTACAAACAGTTTAAACATTCAGTACTTC.

The table lists this clonotype with many counts. The rearrangement joins TRBV24-1 to TRBJ2-7; a weak D match, TRBD2 (6 bases). The germline gives CDR1 KGHDR, CDR2 SFDVKD. With 1 base removed from V and 9 bases from J, the gap between germline ends came to 18 bases. The CDR3 runs to 15 residues. This chain's CDR3 is CATSDLIKGLGGQYF. CDR3 nucleotides: TGTGCCACCAGTGATTTAATTAAGGGCCTGGGGGGGCAGTACTTC.

This clonotype was seen many times. The chain recombines TRBV27 with TRBJ1-5, with 7 bases that match TRBD1. CDR3 length equals 14 residues. Germline V lookup: CDR1 MNHEY, CDR2 SMNVEV (reference sequence). Trimming at V came to 9 bases and at J to 5 bases, leaving 10 bases not matched to a gene. CDR3 residues: CASSDGDSYQPQHF. The DNA of the CDR3 is TGTGCCAGTTCTGATGGGGACAGTTATCAGCCCCAGCATTTT.

This clonotype was detected many times. The chain has TRBV12-3 or TRBV12-4 and TRBJ2-2; possibly TRBD1 or TRBD2 for D (6 bases each). V lost 7 bases, J lost 1 base, and 13 bases lay in between. CDR3 size: 15 residues. In nucleotides, the CDR3 is TGTGCCAGCACGGGGGCGACCGAGAACACCGGGGAGCTGTTTTTT. Encoded protein: CASTGATENTGELFF.

This clonotype was seen at least ten times. In DNA, the CDR3 is TGTGCCACCAGTGATTCGGGACAGGGGATCACCGGGGAGCTGTTTTTT. Translated: CATSDSGQGITGELFF. The V and J genes are TRBV24-1 and TRBJ2-2; 10 nucleotides align to TRBD1. CDR1 KGHDR and CDR2 SFDVKD come from the germline V gene. Trimming cost V 2 bases and J 4 bases; bases outside gene matches: 3. This CDR3 region has 16 residues.

This clonotype was seen at least ten times. The V call is TRBV4-2, the J call TRBJ1-5; tentatively, D is TRBD1 (5 bases). Trimming shortened V by 1 base and J by 1 base, and 8 bases separated the two germline ends. The germline V gene encodes CDR1 LGHNA and CDR2 YNFKEQ. This CDR3 contains 15 residues. CDR3 amino acids: CASSQAQGSNQPQHF. CDR3 nucleotides: TGTGCCAGCAGCCAAGCCCAGGGAAGCAATCAGCCCCAGCATTTT.

This clonotype was recorded at least ten times. V gene TRBV11-2 combines with J gene TRBJ1-1, with D perhaps TRBD1 (5 bases). This CDR3 has 13 amino acids. Germline V gene lookup returns CDR1 SGHAT and CDR2 FQNNGV. Deletions cut 2 bases from V and 10 bases from J, with 14 bases between. CDR3 loop: CASSLNRLGGAFF. In nucleotides, the CDR3 is TGTGCCAGCAGCTTAAATCGGTTGGGGGGAGCTTTCTTT.

The table lists this clonotype with a few counts. J is TRBJ2-4 and V is TRBV29-1; D uncertain. Trimming left V 6 bases short and J 0 bases short, with 15 bases between. This CDR3 spans 15 amino acids. CDR1 is SQVTM and CDR2 is ANQGSEA in the germline V gene. The CDR3 here is CSVPGGSIAKNIQYF. The CDR3 nucleotides read TGCAGCGTCCCGGGTGGTAGTATAGCCAAAAACATTCAGTACTTC.

This clonotype was detected many times. This clone may be a read error of a much larger clone one base away. The chain has TRBV24-1 and TRBJ1-1, with D unresolved. The V gene lost 0 bases and the J gene lost 1 base, with 2 bases spanning the gap. Germline V gives CDR1 KGHDR, CDR2 SFDVKD. The CDR3 consists of 13 residues. Here the CDR3 reads CATSDLQNTEAFF. CDR3 DNA sequence: TGTGCCACCAGTGATTTGCAGAACACTGAAGCTTTCTTT.

The chain links TRBV4-1 to TRBJ1-1; perhaps TRBD1 as D (5 bases). CDR3 length: 15 residues. Per germline, CDR1 MGHRA and CDR2 YSYEKL. V was pared by 4 bases and J by 4 bases, with 16 bases between. DNA of the CDR3: TGCGCCAGCAGCCTCACGGGGGGAACGGTCACTGAAGCTTTCTTT. As protein: CASSLTGGTVTEAFF.

This clonotype was counted at least ten times. The V and J genes are TRBV9 and TRBJ1-1; 7 nucleotides line up with TRBD1. J was trimmed by 7 bases and V by 7 bases; bases with no gene match: 4. This CDR3 region has 11 residues. Germline values: CDR1 SGDLS, CDR2 YYNGEE. The CDR3 sequence is CASGRDSEAFF. Here the CDR3 DNA reads TGTGCCAGCGGCCGGGACAGTGAAGCTTTCTTT.

This clonotype was recorded a few times. The rearrangement uses TRBV15 and TRBJ2-7, with 7 bases that match TRBD2. The V gene's germline CDR1 is LNHNV and CDR2 YYDKDF (reference sequence). The ends lost 5 bases at V and 0 bases at J; junction bases unmatched: 7. This CDR3 contains 15 residues. In DNA, the CDR3 is TGTGCCACCAGCCGGGGGGTAGAAATCTCCTACGAGCAGTACTTC. Translated: CATSRGVEISYEQYF.

The gene calls are TRBV5-4 and TRBJ2-7, with 9 positions matching TRBD2. The V gene end was trimmed by 4 bases and the J gene end by 5 bases; junction bases not matched to a gene: 13. The germline V gene has CDR1 SGHNT and CDR2 YYREEE (reference sequence). CDR3 length: 16 residues. The CDR3 protein is CASSNPAGGKYNEQYF. CDR3 in DNA: TGTGCCAGCAGCAACCCAGCGGGAGGTAAATATAACGAGCAGTACTTC. Full variable domain (rest looked up from reference TRBV5-4 and TRBJ2-7): ETGVTQSPTHLIKTRGQQVTLRCSSQSGHNTVSWYQQALGQGPQFIFQYYREEENGRGNFPPRFSGLQFPNYSSELNVNALELDDSALYLCASSNPAGGKYNEQYFGPGTRLTVT.

There are many counts of this clonotype. V and J are TRBV4-1 and TRBJ1-2, with TRBD1 as a possible D gene (5 bases). CDR1 is MGHRA and CDR2 is YSYEKL in the germline V gene. The CDR3 has 16 residues. V gave up 2 bases and J gave up 8 bases, with 21 bases separating them. The CDR3 bases are TGCGCCAGCAGCCAAAGTAACCCGGGACTTACGGGGGGCTACACCTTC. Its protein product is CASSQSNPGLTGGYTF.